Listed below are T cell receptor beta chains from one sample, sequenced in a study of blood T cell repertoires in COVID-19. This table comes from immunoSEQ multiplex PCR, and its TCRdb copy is limited to in-frame clones, with some not included. Counted here are roughly 150,000 clones, roughly 80% occurring once; the ten biggest clones make up approximately 5.1%. Sequencing was done on a sample of PBMCs or T cells enriched from blood (not recorded which). The receptors shown here come from a middle-aged woman with acute COVID-19. The CDR3 runs from the conserved cysteine through the conserved F or W. A D gene is named only where the DNA matches it firmly. Clone size is shown for a subset of rows, as once, few, many or a class of expanded clone.

d_call	clone_size	v_call	j_call	cdr3_aa	cdr3_nt
TRBD1	-	TRBV20-1	TRBJ1-2	CSASGNRGGYTF	TGCAGTGCTAGTGGAAACAGGGGAGGCTACACCTTC
TRBD1	-	TRBV7-3	TRBJ2-2	CASSLKQGAGELFF	TGTGCCAGCAGCTTAAAACAGGGGGCCGGGGAGCTGTTTTTT
TRBD2	-	TRBV6-5	TRBJ2-1	CASSPGRGREQFF	TGTGCCAGCAGCCCCGGGAGGGGTAGAGAGCAGTTCTTC
-	-	TRBV11-2	TRBJ2-5	CASSFRAIQETQYF	TGTGCCAGCAGCTTCAGGGCCATCCAAGAGACCCAGTACTTC
TRBD2	-	TRBV5-1	TRBJ2-1	CASSLGGSGRSYNEQFF	TGCGCCAGCAGCTTGGGTGGTAGCGGGAGGTCCTACAATGAGCAGTTCTTC
-	-	TRBV5-4	TRBJ2-1	CASREDSHNEQFF	TGTGCCAGCAGGGAGGACTCCCACAATGAGCAGTTCTTC
-	-	TRBV5-1	TRBJ1-5	CASSLEGQGNQPQHF	TGCGCCAGCAGCTTGGAAGGTCAGGGGAATCAGCCCCAGCATTTT
-	-	TRBV14	TRBJ1-1	CASSQDLSVTEAFF	TGTGCCAGCAGCCAAGATCTGTCAGTCACTGAAGCTTTCTTT
-	-	TRBV30	TRBJ1-2	CAWSPLTGRGYTF	TGTGCCTGGAGTCCCCTTACGGGGAGGGGCTACACCTTC
TRBD2	-	TRBV6-5	TRBJ2-5	CASSSGGAGEETQYF	TGTGCCAGCAGTAGCGGGGGCGCGGGGGAAGAGACCCAGTACTTC
-	-	TRBV2	TRBJ1-2	CASSLAQSYGYTF	TGTGCCAGCAGCTTAGCCCAATCTTATGGCTACACCTTC
-	once	TRBV6-4	TRBJ1-1	CASSEIVQGSTEAFF	TGTGCCAGCAGTGAAATAGTGCAGGGCAGCACTGAAGCTTTCTTT
-	-	TRBV7-9	TRBJ1-3	CASSSRGVTGNTIYF	TGTGCCAGCAGCTCTCGAGGAGTTACCGGAAACACCATATATTTT
-	-	TRBV7-8	TRBJ1-4	CASSLADREKLFF	TGTGCCAGCAGCTTAGCAGACAGAGAAAAACTGTTTTTT
-	-	TRBV14	TRBJ2-1	CATTDSSSFNEQFF	TGTGCCACCACCGACTCCTCTAGCTTCAATGAGCAGTTCTTC
TRBD2	once	TRBV5-4	TRBJ2-3	CASSLSGGRTDTQYF	TGTGCCAGCAGCTTGAGCGGGGGGCGGACAGATACGCAGTATTTT
-	few	TRBV9	TRBJ2-7	CASSVSTATTYEQYF	TGTGCCAGCAGCGTATCTACTGCTACTACCTACGAGCAGTACTTC